The source of this T cell receptor (beta chain) is a study of shared clonotypes between healthy human individuals. Study-level points and caveats: Estimated richness was generally greater in naive than memory subsets.

The repertoire was sequenced with immunoSEQ multiplex PCR; TCRdb's copy has only in-frame clones and lacks some. The sample includes about 1.5 million clones, 95% to 99% seen only once; the top ten take about 0.4%. Concerning this clone: Its antigen is still unknown.

The V gene's germline CDR1 is MDHEN and CDR2 SYDVKM. CDR3 length: 16 amino acids. V trimming: 6 bases; J trimming: 3 bases; junction bases outside the gene matches: 12. The chain links TRBV28 to TRBJ2-3, with 7 positions matching TRBD2. The specimen was naive CD4+ T cells sorted from blood. The subset denotes: CD45RA+ positively selected. The sequence derives from a man aged 25 to 40 in good health. The CDR3: CASRSSGSFGTDTQYF. The CDR3, as DNA: TGTGCCAGCAGGAGTAGCGGGTCTTTTGGTACAGATACGCAGTATTTT.